This T cell receptor beta chain was obtained from a study of T cell changes during pregnancy in multiple sclerosis (dated by TCRdb to the late 2010s). For the wider study: In women with multiple sclerosis, the researchers looked at how the T cell repertoire shifted as pregnancy progressed.

Libraries were prepared through the immunoSEQ multiplex PCR assay. This immuneACCESS table, as held by TCRdb, lists in-frame sequences with V and J called but not all clones. Of the missing ones, under half trace to an unresolved V gene in checked studies; the others have no known cause. The sample data list about 32,000 clones, and approximately 90% of these were observed just once. The ten largest clones take up around 5.1% of the sample. Concerning this clone: Its antigen remains undetermined. Per-base qualities were not stored, and no clone one base away is much larger.

The sequences come from CD8+ T cells from peripheral blood mononuclear cells, collected in the first trimester of pregnancy. The origin of this receptor is a female donor with multiple sclerosis, enrolled in a pregnancy study.

The CDR3 protein sequence reads: CASSLVGNEQFF. DNA sequence: TGTGCCAGCAGCTTAGTCGGCAATGAGCAGTTCTTC. This chain is built from TRBV7-6 and TRBJ2-1; the D gene cannot be resolved reliably. V is clipped by 1 base and J by 6 bases, and the sequence between their germline boundaries is 4 bases long. In the germline V gene, CDR1 corresponds to SGHVS and CDR2 to FNYEAQ. The CDR3 sequence holds 12 residues, the cysteine and phenylalanine included. Only the CDR3 part of the read is kept: 36 bases, read in frame from the first base.